Described below is a single TCR beta chain sequence and its context. Antigen unknown. This sample is part of a study of shared clonotypes between healthy human individuals. Overall study context: The plates for each donor numbered three CD4 naive, three CD4 memory, two CD8 naive and one CD8 memory.

Broader study findings: The donor pool, a small one, limited the genetic and exposure-history diversity represented.

The method was immunoSEQ multiplex PCR; TCRdb's version includes in-frame clones alone and lacks a portion of them. Found here are some 2,400,000 clones, 95% of them singletons; the top ten hold around 0.13%. Trimming at V came to 10 bases and at J to 5 bases, leaving 4 bases not matched to a gene. The CDR3 contains 12 residues. Germline CDR1 and CDR2: ENHRY and SYGVKD. The chain combines TRBV10-3 with TRBJ2-5; TRBD2 agrees at 10 bases. Sequencing input: naive CD4+ T cells sorted from blood. As for subset: CD45RA+ positively selected. This TCR was recovered from a young man in good health. CDR3 coding DNA: TGTGCCACAGCGGGGGGGCCGGAGACCCAGTACTTC. Its translation: CATAGGPETQYF.